Many counts were recorded for the clone carrying this T cell receptor (beta chain). This record belongs to a study of regulatory T cells in long-lasting Graves disease. The junction had 4 bases not matched to a gene; V was cut back by 1 base and J by 6 bases. Germline lookup yields CDR1 SGHVS and CDR2 FQNEAQ. CDR3 length equals 15 residues. This sample's time point: newly diagnosed GD, antithyroid drugs for less than 3 months. PBMC RNA served as the TCR library source. In building TCR beta libraries, iRepertoire HTBI primers were used together with Arm-PCR of CDR3 regions. Via MiXCR, TCRdb re-called the multiplex PCR reads, giving one row per CDR3 protein. The table records a few hundred thousand distinct CDR3 sequences, around 16% of them present only once. The data were also submitted as part of a second study, on T cells in Graves' hyperthyroidism and ophthalmopathy.

Sequencing used peripheral blood mononuclear cells (PBMCs), obtained at new diagnosis, from a patient treated with antithyroid drugs. This sequence originates from a woman aged 18-29 years with Graves disease. The gene calls are TRBV7-8 and TRBJ2-1; 9 positions match TRBD2. The CDR3 reads CASSLGGRAANEQFF. In DNA form, the CDR3 reads TGTGCCAGCAGCTTAGGCGGGAGGGCCGCCAATGAGCAGTTCTTC.